One sample yielded the 14 T cell receptor beta chains listed below, sequenced in a study of cytomegalovirus exposure and HLA in healthy donors. Using immunoSEQ multiplex PCR, the repertoire was profiled, and TCRdb retains in-frame clones only, with some absent. The profile shows some 190,000 clones, 86% of them singletons. Sequencing was carried out using PBMCs. These receptors originate from a woman between 18 and 30 years old in good health and CMV-seronegative.

This clone came up a few times. The chain couples TRBV6-4 to TRBJ1-2, with 8 bases aligning to TRBD1. Trimming at V came to 3 bases and at J to 8 bases, leaving 11 bases not matched to a gene. Germline CDR1 MRHNA, CDR2 SNTAGT. CDR3 size: 15 residues. CDR3 residues: CASSEMASGGHGYTF. CDR3 nucleotides: TGTGCCAGCAGTGAAATGGCATCAGGGGGCCACGGCTACACCTTC.

This chain connects TRBV27 to TRBJ1-1, with 9 bases aligning to TRBD1. With 5 bases clipped from V and 4 bases from J, the junction kept 8 bases outside the gene matches. Germline V gives CDR1 MNHEY, CDR2 SMNVEV (reference sequence). The CDR3 is 15 residues long. The CDR3 here is CASSPGQGFGTEAFF. The CDR3 DNA sequence: TGTGCCAGCAGTCCGGGACAGGGTTTTGGCACTGAAGCTTTCTTT.

The rearrangement uses TRBV18 and TRBJ1-2; 7 positions match TRBD1. Germline-derived CDR1 and CDR2 are KGHSH and LQKENI. The CDR3 contains 14 residues. The trim removed 6 bases at V and 1 base at J, leaving 5 bases unmatched. Here the CDR3 DNA reads TGTGCCAGCTCCCCGGACAGGAGTAACTATGGCTACACCTTC. It encodes CASSPDRSNYGYTF.

V is TRBV5-4 and J is TRBJ2-6; 9 nucleotides line up with TRBD2. The CDR3 is 20 residues long. Germline lookup yields CDR1 SGHNT and CDR2 YYREEE (reference sequence). With V trimmed by 1 base and J by 2 bases, 13 bases remained unmatched. CDR3: CASSLLVRGGLSPGANVLTF. Written as DNA, the CDR3 is TGTGCCAGCAGCTTGTTGGTGCGGGGGGGCCTGTCACCTGGGGCCAACGTCCTGACTTTC.

V usage is TRBV10-3 and J usage is TRBJ2-7; TRBD1 matches at 9 bases. The CDR3 spans 14 residues. Trimming took 4 bases from V and 0 from J; bases not matched to a gene: 1. Germline V gives CDR1 ENHRY, CDR2 SYGVKD. This CDR3 is CAISVQGASYEQYF. CDR3 coding DNA: TGTGCCATCAGTGTACAGGGGGCCTCCTACGAGCAGTACTTC.

V is TRBV19 and J is TRBJ2-1; 11 bases are a match to TRBD1. The CDR3 is 18 residues long. The ends lost 5 bases at V and 0 bases at J; junction bases unmatched: 9. Germline CDR1 is LNHDA and CDR2 is SQIVND (reference sequence). CDR3 sequence reads: CASSDRDRGTLSYNEQFF. CDR3 bases: TGTGCCAGTAGTGACCGGGACAGGGGGACCCTCTCCTACAATGAGCAGTTCTTC.

Only one count was recorded for this clone. This chain joins TRBV11-2 and TRBJ2-3; D ambiguous. The V and J ends lost 5 bases and 2 bases respectively, with 2 bases between them. The length of the CDR3 is 11 residues. Germline V lookup: CDR1 SGHAT, CDR2 FQNNGV. CDR3 in DNA: TGTGCCAGCAGCCTCACAGATACGCAGTATTTT. Residues: CASSLTDTQYF. The full variable domain, completed using reference TRBV11-2 and TRBJ2-3, is EAGVAQSPRYKIIEKRQSVAFWCNPISGHATLYWYQQILGQGPKLLIQFQNNGVVDDSQLPKDRFSAERLKGVDSTLKIQPAKLEDSAVYLCASSLTDTQYFGPGTRLTVL.

The J gene is TRBJ2-5, the V gene TRBV9, with a possible D match to TRBD2 (5 bases). Deletions cut 0 bases from V and 2 bases from J, with 17 bases between. Per the germline V gene, CDR1 is SGDLS and CDR2 is YYNGEE. This CDR3 contains 17 residues. The CDR3 DNA reads TGTGCCAGCAGCGTAGAATACGGGAAGCCAAAGCAAGAGACCCAGTACTTC. Protein: CASSVEYGKPKQETQYF.

The chain uses TRBV18 and TRBJ1-1; D is unclear. Germline V gene sequence: CDR1 KGHSH, CDR2 LQKENI. V gave up 3 bases and J gave up 8 bases, with 10 bases separating them. The CDR3 is made up of 12 amino acids. The CDR3: CASSPVRGEAFF. CDR3 sequence (DNA): TGTGCCAGCTCACCTGTTCGCGGGGAAGCTTTCTTT.

The J gene is TRBJ1-5, the V gene TRBV6-1, with 8 bases lining up with TRBD1. Germline loops: CDR1 MNHNS, CDR2 SASEGT. The CDR3 is 15 amino acids. The ends lost 4 bases at V and 2 bases at J; junction bases unmatched: 4. The CDR3 nucleotides are TGTGCCAGCAGTGCCGACAGGGGTCGCAATCAGCCCCAGCATTTT. It translates to CASSADRGRNQPQHF.

Details on this clone: The identical CDR3 is also encoded by other nucleotide sequences in the sample. This sequence joins TRBV9 and TRBJ2-1; 7 nucleotides align to TRBD2. Germline CDR1 SGDLS, CDR2 YYNGEE. This CDR3 is 15 amino acids long. V lost 0 bases and J lost 2; bases outside the gene matches: 2. CDR3 bases: TGTGCCAGCAGCGTAGGGACTAGACCCTACAATGAGCAGTTCTTC. It encodes CASSVGTRPYNEQFF. Full variable domain (remainder filled in from reference TRBV9 and TRBJ2-1): DSGVTQTPKHLITATGQRVTLRCSPRSGDLSVYWYQQSLDQGLQFLIQYYNGEERAKGNILERFSAQQFPDLHSELNLSSLELGDSALYFCASSVGTRPYNEQFFGPGTRLTVL.

The sample holds a few counts of this clone. The rearrangement uses TRBV7-2 and TRBJ2-1; 11 positions match TRBD1. CDR3 size: 11 residues. Unmatched junction bases numbered 2, after V lost 4 bases and J lost 15 bases. Germline V gene lookup returns CDR1 SGHTA and CDR2 FQGNSA. CDR3 sequence: CASSSGTGGFF. The CDR3, as DNA: TGTGCCAGCAGCTCCGGGACAGGGGGGTTCTTC.

In this sample, this clone turned up a few times. CDR3 residues: CASSLDGGASGYTF. The CDR3 bases are TGTGCCAGCAGCTTGGATGGGGGGGCGAGTGGCTACACCTTC. The chain uses TRBV5-4 and TRBJ1-2; tentative D call: TRBD1 (6 bases). Germline loops: CDR1 SGHNT, CDR2 YYREEE (reference sequence). The CDR3 runs 14 residues. V lost 0 bases and J lost 7, with 13 bases in between.

The rearrangement links TRBV29-1 to TRBJ2-5; TRBD2 matches 10 bases. Germline loops: CDR1 SQVTM, CDR2 ANQGSEA. The V segment lost 3 bases and the J segment 4 bases; nucleotides outside the gene matches: 11. This CDR3 contains 16 residues. CDR3 residues: CSVEPGLAGVIETQYF. CDR3 bases: TGCAGCGTTGAGCCCGGGCTAGCGGGAGTTATAGAGACCCAGTACTTC.